This T cell receptor (beta chain) was found in a study of cytomegalovirus exposure and HLA in healthy donors. Whole-study context: Earlier, almost 120 million unique TCR beta sequences were recovered from around 190 million T cells by an analysis. Study-wide findings and caveats: Under in vitro conditions, a few CMV-associated chains were confirmed as specific for CMV antigens.

With respect to this clone: The antigen remains undetermined.

The PCR employed 60 Vbeta primers together with 13 Jbeta primers. Sequencing was performed with immunoSEQ multiplex PCR; in TCRdb, only in-frame clones are kept and a portion is missing. The table lists about 92,000 clones, nearly 70% of them singletons. There are 15 residues in the CDR3. The V gene lost 4 bases and the J gene lost 7 bases, with 17 bases spanning the gap. In germline, CDR1 is LGHNA, CDR2 YNFKEQ. V is TRBV4-2 and J is TRBJ2-1; maybe TRBD2 (5 bases). The sequenced sample was PBMCs. This receptor was obtained from a man in his fifties or sixties in good health and CMV-seronegative. For the CDR3, the DNA is TGTGCCAGCAGCCCAATGCCGAGGGAAGGTAATGAGCAGTTCTTC. Translation: CASSPMPREGNEQFF.